These 29 T cell receptor beta chains originate from one sample sequenced in a study of cytomegalovirus exposure and HLA in healthy donors. PCR involved 60 Vbeta and 13 Jbeta primers. Measured with immunoSEQ multiplex PCR; TCRdb has only the in-frame clones, and not every one. This sample has about 190,000 clones, with over 60% found just once. Source material: PBMCs. These receptor sequences come from a man younger than 45 in good health and CMV-seropositive.

This chain joins TRBV7-3 and TRBJ2-5; TRBD1 matches at 9 bases. CDR1 and CDR2 from the germline V gene are SGHTA and FQGTGA. The CDR3 runs 16 residues. The V and J ends lost 0 bases and 4 bases, in that order; junction bases with no gene match: 6. The CDR3 protein is CASSLTGQGRGETQYF. The CDR3 DNA reads TGTGCCAGCAGCTTAACAGGACAGGGGCGGGGAGAGACCCAGTACTTC.

This chain joins TRBV20-1 and TRBJ2-7; 7 nucleotides match TRBD2. The junction had 4 bases not matched to a gene; V was cut back by 0 bases and J by 11 bases. Germline V gene lookup returns CDR1 DFQATT and CDR2 SNEGSKA (reference sequence). This CDR3 is 11 amino acids long. This chain's CDR3 is CSARDSLAEYF. CDR3 nucleotides: TGCAGTGCTAGAGATTCCCTAGCGGAGTACTTC.

This clone was counted a few times. This chain connects TRBV5-1 to TRBJ1-2; D is possibly TRBD1 (6 bases). Per germline, CDR1 SGHRS and CDR2 YFSETQ. Deletions cut 1 base from V and 4 bases from J, with 11 bases between. The CDR3 has 14 amino acids. This chain's CDR3 is CASSLRQDGYGYTF. The CDR3 DNA reads TGCGCCAGCAGCTTGAGACAGGACGGCTATGGCTACACCTTC.

The V and J genes are TRBV4-1 and TRBJ2-1; 11 bases are a match to TRBD2. Germline V gene data show CDR1 as MGHRA and CDR2 as YSYEKL. The CDR3 is made up of 15 amino acids. J lost 3 bases, V lost 7 bases, and 5 bases had no gene match. CDR3 coding DNA: TGCGCCAGCAAGACCGGGACTAGCGGCTACAATGAGCAGTTCTTC. Translated: CASKTGTSGYNEQFF.

This clone was recorded many times. The V and J genes are TRBV5-4 and TRBJ2-2; 10 nucleotides agree with TRBD2. The V and J ends lost 4 bases and 3 bases, in that order; junction bases with no gene match: 3. This CDR3 contains 15 residues. From germline, CDR1 is SGHNT and CDR2 YYREEE (reference sequence). The CDR3: CASSPAGGYTGELFF. In DNA form, the CDR3 reads TGTGCCAGCAGCCCAGCGGGGGGGTACACCGGGGAGCTGTTTTTT.

CDR3 DNA: TGTGCCAGCAGCCAAGATTCGGCAGCGTCTAATTCACCCCTCCACTTT. Protein product: CASSQDSAASNSPLHF. The chain uses TRBV4-2 and TRBJ1-6; D unclear. Germline CDR1 is LGHNA and CDR2 is YNFKEQ. This CDR3 region has 16 residues. The V and J ends lost 0 bases and 6 bases respectively, with 12 bases between them.

The chain uses TRBV7-9 and TRBJ1-3; 7 nucleotides align to TRBD1. This CDR3 comprises 15 residues. With V trimmed by 5 bases and J by 0 bases, 4 bases remained unmatched. The germline V gene encodes CDR1 SEHNR and CDR2 FQNEAQ (reference sequence). The CDR3, as DNA: TGTGCCAGCAGCCCCGACAGGGCCTCTGGAAACACCATATATTTT. Amino acid sequence: CASSPDRASGNTIYF.

Points on this clone: This specimen includes other DNA sequences encoding the same CDR3. The chain links TRBV10-3 to TRBJ1-5, with 7 nucleotides matching TRBD1. The CDR3 is made up of 15 amino acids. Losses at the gene ends were 0 bases for V and 3 bases for J; bases not matched to a gene: 2. Germline V gene sequence: CDR1 ENHRY, CDR2 SYGVKD. The CDR3 nucleotides read TGTGCCATCAGTGAGTCCGGGACAGTCAATCAGCCCCAGCATTTT. It translates to CAISESGTVNQPQHF.

CDR3 DNA: TGTGCCAGCAGCTCAACGCGGGCGGGGGGCCCGAACACCGGGGAGCTGTTTTTT. It specifies CASSSTRAGGPNTGELFF. The chain joins TRBV5-6 to TRBJ2-2; 8 nucleotides align to TRBD2. Germline-derived CDR1 and CDR2 are SGHDT and YYEEEE. J gave up 0 bases and V 3 bases, and 10 bases lay outside the gene matches. This CDR3 has 18 residues.

The chain carries TRBV30 and TRBJ1-5; 7 nucleotides line up with TRBD1. Losses at the gene ends were 1 base for V and 5 bases for J; bases not matched to a gene: 2. The CDR3 sequence is 13 residues long. Per germline, CDR1 GTSNPN and CDR2 SVGIG (reference sequence). The CDR3 sequence: CAWSGGTDQPQHF. DNA for the CDR3: TGTGCCTGGAGTGGCGGGACAGATCAGCCCCAGCATTTT.

This clone was observed once. The rearrangement joins TRBV5-4 to TRBJ1-1; 8 nucleotides match TRBD1. V shed 3 bases and J 2 bases; nucleotides not matched to a gene: 6. CDR1 SGHNT and CDR2 YYREEE come from the germline V gene (reference sequence). CDR3 length: 15 residues. The CDR3 reads CASSSGQGVNTEAFF. CDR3 in DNA: TGTGCCAGCAGCTCTGGACAGGGCGTTAACACTGAAGCTTTCTTT.

The V call is TRBV5-6, the J call TRBJ1-2, with D unresolved. The CDR3 loop spans 14 amino acids. Between the trimmed V and J ends, which lost 3 bases and 2 bases, there was a span of 11 bases. Looked up from germline, CDR1 is SGHDT and CDR2 is YYEEEE. CDR3 amino acids: CASSSLDTNYGYTF. As DNA, the CDR3 is TGTGCCAGCAGCTCGTTAGACACCAACTATGGCTACACCTTC.

The J gene is TRBJ1-4, the V gene TRBV18; 9 bases align to TRBD1. V lost 3 bases, J lost 0 bases, and 8 bases stayed unmatched. The CDR3 sequence is 18 residues long. Germline-derived CDR1 and CDR2 are KGHSH and LQKENI. The CDR3 here is CASSPTGTGTATNEKLFF. CDR3 coding DNA: TGTGCCAGCTCACCGACCGGGACAGGGACTGCAACTAATGAAAAACTGTTTTTT.

The chain combines TRBV4-1 with TRBJ2-1; TRBD2 aligns across 9 bases. Unmatched junction bases numbered 5, after V lost 1 base and J lost 1 base. The CDR3 extends over 17 amino acids. CDR1 is MGHRA and CDR2 is YSYEKL in the germline V gene. The CDR3 region is CASSQAPAGGSYNEQFF. In nucleotides, the CDR3 is TGCGCCAGCAGCCAAGCTCCGGCGGGGGGGTCCTACAATGAGCAGTTCTTC.

The sample holds a few counts of this clone. For the CDR3, the DNA is TGCGCCAGCAGCCCTGCGGGGGGGAACGAGCAGTACTTC. Its protein is CASSPAGGNEQYF. The chain employs TRBV5-1 and TRBJ2-7; 9 bases are a match to TRBD2. Trimming took 4 bases from V and 5 from J; bases not matched to a gene: 4. The CDR3 covers 13 residues. CDR1 and CDR2 from the germline V gene are SGHRS and YFSETQ.

The V gene is TRBV4-1, the J gene TRBJ2-7; 8 nucleotides match TRBD1. Germline values: CDR1 MGHRA, CDR2 YSYEKL. Unmatched junction bases numbered 12, after V lost 4 bases and J lost 4 bases. The CDR3 has 16 residues. CDR3 sequence reads: CASSLLTGTGNYEQYF. The CDR3 region has the DNA TGCGCCAGCAGCCTACTTACCGGGACAGGAAATTACGAGCAGTACTTC.

There are many counts of this clone. J is TRBJ1-2 and V is TRBV25-1; 7 positions match TRBD1. V lost 6 bases and J lost 8; bases outside the gene matches: 18. CDR1 and CDR2 from the germline V gene are MGHDK and SYGVNS. The CDR3 loop spans 16 amino acids. CDR3 bases: TGTGCCAGCAGCTGGTGGGGGGACAGTTCTTCTCAAGGCTACACCTTC. Translated, it gives CASSWWGDSSSQGYTF.

The V and J genes are TRBV6-6 and TRBJ1-1; 7 nucleotides match TRBD1. This CDR3 comprises 14 residues. Per germline, CDR1 MNHNY and CDR2 SVGAGI (reference sequence). The trim removed 6 bases at V and 1 base at J, leaving 5 bases unmatched. In nucleotides, the CDR3 is TGTGCCAGCAGCGTGACAGGGCCGAACACTGAAGCTTTCTTT. Translation: CASSVTGPNTEAFF.

CDR3 bases: TGTGCCAGCAGTGACTTGAGGCCACACCGGAACACTGAAGCTTTCTTT. Its protein product is CASSDLRPHRNTEAFF. V gene TRBV6-4 combines with J gene TRBJ1-1; D call uncertain. Germline CDR1 is MRHNA and CDR2 is SNTAGT. The CDR3 spans 16 residues. Trimming pared 1 base from V and 1 base from J, leaving 13 bases between.

The chain couples TRBV11-3 to TRBJ2-1, with a tentative D call TRBD2 (6 bases). Trimming stripped 3 bases from V and 6 bases from J, with 15 bases between. This CDR3 has 15 amino acids. In germline, CDR1 is SGHNT, CDR2 YENEEA. The DNA of the CDR3 is TGTGCCAGCAGCTTTACTGGGGGAGGTGGCAATGAGCAGTTCTTC. It encodes CASSFTGGGGNEQFF.

The chain employs TRBV19 and TRBJ1-2, with 7 bases identical to TRBD1. CDR3 length: 17 amino acids. Losses at the gene ends were 9 bases for V and 3 bases for J; bases not matched to a gene: 19. Looked up from germline, CDR1 is LNHDA and CDR2 is SQIVND (reference sequence). CDR3 sequence: CASGWDSYFLPDYGYTF. DNA of the CDR3: TGTGCCAGCGGGTGGGACAGCTATTTCCTACCAGACTATGGCTACACCTTC.

This clone occurred a few times. The chain links TRBV10-3 to TRBJ1-2; D gene ambiguous. Deletions cut 5 bases from V and 8 bases from J, with 15 bases between. The CDR3 is 13 residues long. From germline, CDR1 is ENHRY and CDR2 SYGVKD. This CDR3 reads CAISLRSYGGYTF. The CDR3 DNA reads TGTGCCATCAGTCTGAGATCTTACGGGGGCTACACCTTC.

On this clone: The sample has other DNA sequences that encode this CDR3 too. V is TRBV6-5 and J is TRBJ2-5; 10 bases map to TRBD2. The germline V gene has CDR1 MNHEY and CDR2 SVGAGI. The junction had 7 bases not matched to a gene; V was cut back by 2 bases and J by 4 bases. The CDR3 extends over 16 amino acids. As DNA, the CDR3 is TGTGCCAGCAGTTACGTTCTAGCGGGGGATGCAGAGACCCAGTACTTC. Residues: CASSYVLAGDAETQYF.

This chain joins TRBV7-2 and TRBJ1-4; D is unclear. The CDR3 is made up of 15 amino acids. V shed 4 bases and J shed 4 bases, with 13 bases lying between them. Germline V gene data show CDR1 as SGHTA and CDR2 as FQGNSA. The CDR3 DNA reads as TGTGCCAGCAGCTACACACCGAACCATAATGAAAAACTGTTTTTT. It yields the protein CASSYTPNHNEKLFF.

The CDR3 DNA sequence: TGTGCCAGCAGCCCTAATATTGCAACTAATGAAAAACTGTTTTTT. This gives the protein CASSPNIATNEKLFF. This chain links TRBV6-5 with TRBJ1-4, with D unresolved. Per germline, CDR1 MNHEY and CDR2 SVGAGI. The CDR3 contains 15 residues. The ends were cut back, 6 bases at V and 0 bases at J, with 11 bases in the middle.

The chain links TRBV7-2 to TRBJ1-5, with D tentatively TRBD1 (5 bases). Trimming removed 1 base from V and 3 bases from J, with 16 bases in between. This CDR3 is 17 amino acids long. The germline CDR1 and CDR2 sequences are SGHTA and FQGNSA. The CDR3 protein is CASSLVGVPGNNQPQHF. The CDR3 coding sequence is TGTGCCAGCAGCTTAGTTGGGGTTCCAGGGAACAATCAGCCCCAGCATTTT.

The V gene is TRBV7-3, the J gene TRBJ2-3; the match to TRBD2 covers 8 bases. The CDR3 is made up of 18 amino acids. CDR1 and CDR2 (germline): SGHTA, FQGTGA. V gave up 2 bases and J gave up 2 bases; unmatched junction bases: 12. CDR3 coding DNA: TGTGCCAGCAGCTTAGCCCCGCCACTAGCGGAGTTCACAGATACGCAGTATTTT. This gives the protein CASSLAPPLAEFTDTQYF.

DNA for the CDR3: TGTGCCAGCACCCCGAGGGGGGGGAGTGACGAGCAGTACTTC. Translating it yields CASTPRGGSDEQYF. The rearrangement links TRBV5-6 to TRBJ2-7; maybe TRBD2 (7 bases). Germline V lookup: CDR1 SGHDT, CDR2 YYEEEE. V shed 6 bases and J shed 5 bases, with 18 bases lying between them. The length of the CDR3 is 14 residues.

The gene calls are TRBV2 and TRBJ2-5, with 9 bases fitting TRBD2. This CDR3 region has 14 residues. Per the germline V gene, CDR1 is SNHLY and CDR2 is FYNNEI. V dropped 1 base and J dropped 5; count of bases not matched to a gene: 2. The DNA of the CDR3 is TGTGCCAGCAGTGAAGGGCGGGGGGGGGAGACCCAGTACTTC. Protein: CASSEGRGGETQYF.